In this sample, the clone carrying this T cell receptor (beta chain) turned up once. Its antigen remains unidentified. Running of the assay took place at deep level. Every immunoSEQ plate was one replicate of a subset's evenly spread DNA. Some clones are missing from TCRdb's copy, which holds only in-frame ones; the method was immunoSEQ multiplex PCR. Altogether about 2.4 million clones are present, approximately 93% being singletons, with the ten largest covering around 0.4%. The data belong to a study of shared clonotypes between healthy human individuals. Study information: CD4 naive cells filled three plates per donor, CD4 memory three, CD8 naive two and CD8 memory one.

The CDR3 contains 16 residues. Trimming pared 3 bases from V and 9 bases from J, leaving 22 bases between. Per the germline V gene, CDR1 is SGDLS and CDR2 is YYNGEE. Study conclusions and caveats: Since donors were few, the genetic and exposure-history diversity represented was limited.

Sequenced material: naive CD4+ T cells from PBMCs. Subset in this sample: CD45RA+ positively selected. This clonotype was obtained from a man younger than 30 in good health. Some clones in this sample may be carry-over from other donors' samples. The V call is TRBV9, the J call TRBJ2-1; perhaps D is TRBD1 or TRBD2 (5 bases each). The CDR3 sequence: CASSASGARSVSEQFF. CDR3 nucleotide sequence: TGTGCCAGCAGCGCCTCCGGGGCCAGAAGCGTTTCTGAGCAGTTCTTC.